Sequencing of this T cell receptor beta chain was carried out in a study of post-analysis software for immune sequencing data. Study-level results: Five or six TRBV segments were more frequent in patients than controls; TRBV5-6, TRBV5-1 and TRBV20-1 belonged to this group. Batch-matched samples strongly co-clustered by F measure.

This clonotype was counted a single time. As yet, its antigen is unknown. cDNA libraries for TCR beta contained unique molecular identifiers. Out of roughly 0.85 to 11 million T cells, hundreds of thousands of cDNA molecules were generated. TCRdb reanalysed the PCR reads using MiXCR and keeps one entry per CDR3 protein. Of 700,000 to 800,000 distinct CDR3 sequences listed, around 27% were seen once; the top ten hold 0.56%. The germline gives CDR1 DFQATT, CDR2 SNEGSKA (reference sequence). V was clipped by 6 bases and J by 4 bases; unmatched bases: 9. This CDR3 comprises 15 residues. V and J are TRBV20-1 and TRBJ2-1; 10 nucleotides match TRBD2. The sequence was collected from a girl between 10 and 17 years old with multiple sclerosis. Specimen: blood. In nucleotides, the CDR3 is TGCAGTGCCGGCCGCAGGACTAGCGGTTACAATGAGCAGTTCTTC. Translated: CSAGRRTSGYNEQFF.